This T cell receptor (beta chain) was identified in a study of T cells in Graves' hyperthyroidism and ophthalmopathy. The CDR3 loop spans 13 amino acids. The V end was cut by 5 bases, the J end by 8 bases, with 12 bases between. CDR1 is SGHTA, CDR2 FQGTGA, per germline. Amplified regions were TCR beta CDR3 sequences from RNA transcripts. When the TCR CDR3 underwent first-round RT-PCR, the HTBI primer set was used. TCRdb analysed the multiplex PCR reads with MiXCR anew, one entry per CDR3 protein. The sample consists of about 200,000 distinct CDR3 sequences, roughly 15% of them appearing once. The TCR originated in a man between 50 and 59 years old with Graves' hyperthyroidism. The sequenced material came from blood. The chain uses TRBV7-3 and TRBJ2-2; D uncertain. The CDR3 sequence is CASSKTWVGELFF. CDR3 DNA: TGTGCCAGCAGCAAGACTTGGGTGGGGGAGCTGTTTTTT.